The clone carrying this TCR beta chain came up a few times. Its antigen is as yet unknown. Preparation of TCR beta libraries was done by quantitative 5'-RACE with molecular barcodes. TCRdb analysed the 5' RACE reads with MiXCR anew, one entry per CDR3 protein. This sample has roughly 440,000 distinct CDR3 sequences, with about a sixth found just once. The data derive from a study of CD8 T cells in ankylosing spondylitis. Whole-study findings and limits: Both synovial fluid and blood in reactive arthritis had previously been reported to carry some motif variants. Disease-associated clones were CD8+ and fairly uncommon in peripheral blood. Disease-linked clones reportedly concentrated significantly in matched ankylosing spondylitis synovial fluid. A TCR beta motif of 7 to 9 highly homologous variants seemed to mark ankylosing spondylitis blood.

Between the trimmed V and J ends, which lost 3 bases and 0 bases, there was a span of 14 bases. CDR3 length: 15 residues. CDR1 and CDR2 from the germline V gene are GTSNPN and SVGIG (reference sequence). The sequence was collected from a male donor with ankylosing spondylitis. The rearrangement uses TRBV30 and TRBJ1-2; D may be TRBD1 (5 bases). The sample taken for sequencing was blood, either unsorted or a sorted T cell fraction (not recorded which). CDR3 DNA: TGTGCCTGGAGAGATCCGGGGGGAACTAACTATGGCTACACCTTC. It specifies CAWRDPGGTNYGYTF.